Following are 30 T cell receptor beta chains from one sample sequenced in a study of immune characterization of retroperitoneal liposarcoma. MiXCR, run by TCRdb on the PCR reads, gives a single entry per CDR3 protein. The sample has about 3,100 distinct CDR3 sequences, around 48% seen once. Sequencing was performed on tumor tissue. The receptors stem from a male donor with retroperitoneal liposarcoma.

This clonotype was recorded a few times. V gene TRBV7-2 combines with J gene TRBJ2-5; D call uncertain. TRBJ2-1 matches the DNA end more closely, so the J call is doubtful. CDR1 and CDR2 (germline): SGHTA, FQGNSA. The CDR3 sequence is 13 residues long. The CDR3: CASSRSAVETQFF. The CDR3 coding sequence is TGTGCCAGCAGCCGATCAGCAGTAGAGACCCAGTTCTTC.

In its sample, this clonotype was seen once. The chain uses TRBV6-1 and TRBJ2-2; no clear D gene. Germline CDR1 and CDR2: MNHNS and SASEGT. There are 12 residues in the CDR3. The ends were cut back, 5 bases at V and 4 bases at J, with 5 bases in the middle. CDR3 residues: CASSISTGELFF. The CDR3, as DNA: TGTGCCAGCAGTATAAGCACCGGGGAGCTGTTTTTT.

The chain employs TRBV7-2 and TRBJ2-1, with TRBD2 identical over 9 bases. The J call is uncertain, as TRBJ2-7 better fits the DNA end. The V gene's germline CDR1 is SGHTA and CDR2 FQGNSA. The CDR3 consists of 15 residues. The CDR3, as DNA: TGTGCCAGCAGCCAAAGACGACTAGCGGTCAATGAGCAGTACTTC. It translates to CASSQRRLAVNEQYF.

As regards this clonotype: A read error is likely, as this CDR3 ends without the conserved phenylalanine or tryptophan. The chain recombines TRBV6-1 with TRBJ2-5, with a weak D call TRBD1 (5 bases). The CDR3 has 14 residues. CDR1 is MNHNS, CDR2 SASEGT, per germline. Trimming pared 4 bases from V and 5 bases from J, leaving 14 bases between. Here the CDR3 DNA reads TGTGCCAGCAGTGCTTTACTCCCAGGGGAGACCCAGTACTTA. Translated, it gives CASSALLPGETQYL.

V is TRBV7-2 and J is TRBJ2-1; D possibly corresponds to TRBD2 (6 bases). V dropped 7 bases and J dropped 6 bases, with 10 bases sitting between them. The CDR3 runs 12 residues. Looked up from germline, CDR1 is SGHTA and CDR2 is FQGNSA. CDR3 amino acids: CASTRDSNEQFF. The CDR3 DNA is TGTGCCAGCACCCGGGACTCCAATGAGCAGTTCTTC. Using reference TRBV7-2 and TRBJ2-1 for the parts outside the CDR3, the full variable domain is GAGVSQSPSNKVTEKGKDVELRCDPISGHTALYWYRQSLGQGLEFLIYFQGNSAPDKSGLPSDRFSAERTGGSVSTLTIQRTQQEDSAVYLCASTRDSNEQFFGPGTRLTVL.

The genes are TRBV6-8 and TRBJ2-2; no reliable D call. The assigned J gene may be wrong: the sequence end matches TRBJ1-1 better. There are 14 residues in the CDR3. From germline, CDR1 is MNHGY and CDR2 SAAAGT. The CDR3 nucleotides read TGTGCCAGCAGTCCGGGCCGGCAGAACACTGAAGCTTTCTTT. It specifies CASSPGRQNTEAFF.

In its sample, this clonotype ranks as medium-sized. The chain joins TRBV7-2 to TRBJ2-3; D possibly corresponds to TRBD2 (5 bases). Germline V gene lookup returns CDR1 SGHTA and CDR2 FQGNSA. V was pared by 2 bases and J by 1 base, with 13 bases between. This CDR3 has 16 residues. CDR3 DNA: TGTGCCAGCAGCTTATTAGCGCGGCCTGGCACAGATACGCAGTATTTT. The encoded protein is CASSLLARPGTDTQYF.

This rearrangement joins TRBV5-1 to TRBJ2-7; 10 bases are shared with TRBD2. CDR3 size: 15 residues. Per the germline V gene, CDR1 is SGHRS and CDR2 is YFSETQ. V was pared by 2 bases and J by 2 bases, with 4 bases of the junction left unmatched. The CDR3 loop is CASSLGLADTYEQYF. CDR3 nucleotides: TGCGCCAGCAGCTTAGGACTAGCGGACACCTACGAGCAGTACTTC.

The chain combines TRBV6-1 with TRBJ2-5; a weak D match, TRBD1 (6 bases). V was pared by 6 bases and J by 4 bases, with 12 bases between. The CDR3 runs to 13 residues. Per germline, CDR1 MNHNS and CDR2 SASEGT. CDR3 nucleotides: TGTGCCAGCAGAAGCGGACAGTTAGAGACCCAGTACTTC. Protein product: CASRSGQLETQYF.

Within the sample, this clonotype is large (0.1 to 1%). This sequence joins TRBV7-8 and TRBJ1-5; D not resolved. The germline V and J ends were trimmed by 4 bases and 4 bases, with 11 bases remaining between them. Germline assignment: CDR1 SGHVS and CDR2 FQNEAQ. This CDR3 contains 14 residues. The CDR3 coding sequence is TGTGCCAGCAGCTCCTCGTCCGGGAATCAGCCCCAGCATTTT. It codes for CASSSSSGNQPQHF.

J is TRBJ2-2 and V is TRBV10-2; TRBD1 or TRBD2 may be the D gene (6 bases each). The length of the CDR3 is 15 residues. The germline gives CDR1 WSHSY, CDR2 SAAADI. V was shortened by 6 bases and J by 4 bases, with 15 bases between the two germline ends. This chain's CDR3 is CASREGGAGTGELFF. The CDR3 bases are TGCGCCAGCAGGGAGGGGGGAGCCGGCACCGGGGAGCTGTTTTTT.

This clonotype turned up a few times. The chain links TRBV7-2 to TRBJ2-5; 9 bases match TRBD2. The J call is uncertain, as TRBJ2-7 better fits the DNA end. CDR3 size: 15 residues. Germline V lookup: CDR1 SGHTA, CDR2 FQGNSA. The CDR3 is CASSFVAGEWYEQYF. The CDR3 DNA reads as TGTGCCAGCAGCTTCGTAGCGGGAGAGTGGTACGAGCAGTACTTC.

The CDR3 is CASHEGQGALYEQYF. The DNA of the CDR3 is TGTGCCAGCCATGAAGGACAGGGGGCGCTCTACGAGCAGTACTTC. The chain combines TRBV27 with TRBJ2-1; TRBD1 matches 11 bases. With the DNA end fitting TRBJ2-7 better, the J assignment may be wrong. The V gene's germline CDR1 is MNHEY and CDR2 SMNVEV (reference sequence). The CDR3 is made up of 15 amino acids.

CDR3 protein: CASSLGQARDEQFF. CDR3 nucleotides: TGTGCCAGCAGCCTCGGACAGGCGAGGGATGAGCAGTTCTTC. This chain connects TRBV6-1 to TRBJ2-1; 7 nucleotides line up with TRBD1. V shed 6 bases and J 8 bases; nucleotides not matched to a gene: 10. This CDR3 is 14 amino acids long. Per germline, CDR1 MNHNS and CDR2 SASEGT.

This clonotype was seen more than once but under ten times. J is TRBJ2-1 and V is TRBV6-1, with 11 bases aligning to TRBD2. The CDR3 is 14 residues long. The germline gives CDR1 MNHNS, CDR2 SASEGT. Germline trimming cut 2 bases from V and 9 bases from J; bases unmatched to any gene: 3. The CDR3 here is CASSELAGGSEQFF. CDR3 coding DNA: TGTGCCAGCAGTGAACTAGCGGGAGGTTCTGAGCAGTTCTTC.

The chain employs TRBV5-1 and TRBJ2-1; D is uncertain. Germline V gene data show CDR1 as SGHRS and CDR2 as YFSETQ. Trimming took off 4 bases at V and 9 bases at J, with 11 bases between the two ends. CDR3 length: 12 residues. The CDR3 spells CASSQGIREQFF. For the CDR3, the DNA is TGCGCCAGCAGCCAAGGCATCCGTGAGCAGTTCTTC.

The chain joins TRBV7-2 to TRBJ2-2, with D hard to call. The CDR3 runs 13 residues. The V gene lost 2 bases and the J gene lost 6 bases, with 7 bases spanning the gap. Germline-derived CDR1 and CDR2 are SGHTA and FQGNSA. This CDR3 reads CASSLMLSGELFF. CDR3 nucleotide sequence: TGTGCCAGCAGCTTAATGTTGTCCGGGGAGCTGTTTTTT.

The chain couples TRBV7-6 to TRBJ2-4; 13 nucleotides align to TRBD2. J gave up 3 bases and V 5 bases, and 4 bases lay outside the gene matches. Germline V gene sequence: CDR1 SGHVS, CDR2 FNYEAQ. The CDR3 loop spans 16 amino acids. The DNA for the CDR3 is TGTGCCAGCAGCCGCGGGACTAGCGGGGTCAAAAACATTCAGTACTTC. Translating gives CASSRGTSGVKNIQYF.

The V gene is TRBV12-3 or TRBV12-4, the J gene TRBJ2-5, with 9 bases matching TRBD1. J lost 11 bases, V lost 6 bases, and 16 bases had no gene match. This CDR3 comprises 15 residues. The CDR3 loop is CASSPGQGWGNEQYF. The CDR3 bases are TGTGCCAGCAGCCCAGGACAGGGGTGGGGGAATGAGCAGTACTTC.

The rearrangement links TRBV6-1 to TRBJ2-3, with unresolved D. V was cut by 8 bases and J by 7 bases, with 10 bases left in between. Germline V CDR1 and CDR2: MNHNS, SASEGT. The CDR3 runs 11 residues. In nucleotides, the CDR3 is TGTGCCAGCGGTTTAGTGTATACGCAGTATTTT. Translation: CASGLVYTQYF.

This clonotype came up a few times. This sequence joins TRBV6-8 and TRBJ2-1, with D unclear. In germline, CDR1 is MNHGY, CDR2 SAAAGT. The CDR3 spans 11 residues. Trimming shortened V by 3 bases and J by 7 bases, and 4 bases separated the two germline ends. CDR3 coding DNA: TGTGCCAGCAGTTATGGGAATGAGCAGTTCTTC. Residues: CASSYGNEQFF.

The genes are TRBV6-1 and TRBJ2-1; D is ambiguous. CDR3 size: 14 residues. The germline V gene encodes CDR1 MNHNS and CDR2 SASEGT. Trimming took off 1 base at V and 7 bases at J, with 11 bases between the two ends. CDR3 sequence (DNA): TGTGCCAGCAGTGAAGGGTTTTACCAAAATGAGCAGTTCTTC. Protein: CASSEGFYQNEQFF.

The chain couples TRBV6-1 to TRBJ2-1; tentatively, D is TRBD1 (7 bases). Germline V gene data show CDR1 as MNHNS and CDR2 as SASEGT. This CDR3 is built from 11 residues. V was clipped by 7 bases and J by 13 bases, with 14 bases between them. CDR3 amino acids: CASTRGTAQFF. The CDR3 region has the DNA TGTGCCAGCACCCGCGGGACAGCTCAGTTCTTC.

This clonotype turned up a few times. The V call is TRBV6-6, the J call TRBJ2-1, with D perhaps given as TRBD1 or TRBD2 (5 bases each). The CDR3 is made up of 14 amino acids. Trimming left V 8 bases short and J 4 bases short, with 15 bases between. From germline, CDR1 is MNHNY and CDR2 SVGAGI (reference sequence). The CDR3 coding sequence is TGTGCCAGCTCCGGGACCCGACAGTACAATGAGCAGTTCTTC. As protein: CASSGTRQYNEQFF.

This rearrangement joins TRBV6-6 to TRBJ2-3; D remains unclear. This CDR3 has 16 amino acids. Trimming pared 6 bases from V and 3 bases from J, leaving 19 bases between. The germline V gene encodes CDR1 MNHNY and CDR2 SVGAGI (reference sequence). The CDR3 coding sequence is TGTGCCAGCAGGTTAGGCGCAGTCCCCCCAACAGATACGCAGTATTTT. Its protein product is CASRLGAVPPTDTQYF.

By proportion, this clonotype is large. CDR3 protein: CASSEITAWEYF. The CDR3 coding sequence is TGTGCCAGCAGTGAAATAACCGCATGGGAGTACTTC. The rearrangement joins TRBV6-1 to TRBJ2-5, with unresolved D. CDR3 length equals 12 residues. CDR1 MNHNS and CDR2 SASEGT come from the germline V gene. V lost 2 bases and J lost 12, with 13 bases in between.

The rearrangement links TRBV7-6 to TRBJ2-1, with 8 positions matching TRBD2. Germline V gives CDR1 SGHVS, CDR2 FNYEAQ. V was pared by 4 bases and J by 8 bases, with 16 bases of the junction left unmatched. The length of the CDR3 is 17 residues. This chain's CDR3 is CASSYSGVSGAVHEQFF. The CDR3 DNA reads as TGTGCCAGCAGCTACTCCGGGGTTAGCGGGGCGGTTCATGAGCAGTTCTTC.

This clonotype has only a few counts. Here the CDR3 DNA reads TGTGCCAGCAGTGCGTTGACAGGGGGTGAGCAGTTCTTC. Encoded protein: CASSALTGGEQFF. The rearrangement links TRBV12-3 or TRBV12-4 to TRBJ2-1, with TRBD1 identical over 9 bases. This CDR3 has 13 amino acids. The J segment lost 9 bases and the V segment lost 5 bases, leaving 5 bases of the junction unmatched.

The chain joins TRBV5-6 to TRBJ1-2, with D perhaps TRBD1 (5 bases). This CDR3 comprises 13 residues. V lost 0 bases, J lost 7 bases, and 10 bases lay in between. CDR1 SGHDT and CDR2 YYEEEE come from the germline V gene. This CDR3 reads CASSLGRVVGYTF. In DNA form, the CDR3 reads TGTGCCAGCAGCTTGGGCAGGGTCGTTGGCTACACCTTC.

This clonotype was seen a handful of times. The chain has TRBV7-6 and TRBJ2-5; D may be TRBD1 (5 bases). The CDR3 sequence is 13 residues long. From germline, CDR1 is SGHVS and CDR2 FNYEAQ. The V gene lost 2 bases and the J gene lost 2 bases, with 6 bases spanning the gap. Here the CDR3 reads CASSLRQQETQYF. For the CDR3, the DNA is TGTGCCAGCAGCTTACGACAGCAAGAGACCCAGTACTTC.